Below are 32 T cell receptor beta chains sequenced from a single sample in a study of cytomegalovirus exposure and HLA in healthy donors (dated by TCRdb to the late 2010s). The protocol used for the library was the immunoSEQ multiplex PCR assay. For the multiplex PCR, a mixture combining 60 forward primers for TCR Vbeta segments and 13 reverse primers for TCR Jbeta segments was used. TCRdb took over this immuneACCESS table, retaining in-frame rearrangements with V and J assigned. Such tables are incomplete; in checked studies, under half of the missing clones stem from an unresolved V gene, and the remainder is unexplained. The sample table gives about 25,000 clones. The top ten hold approximately 18% of the sample. Sequenced material: PBMCs. The receptors were gathered from a male donor in good health and CMV-seropositive.

The V and J genes are TRBV10-3 and TRBJ1-2; the D is unclear. This CDR3 is built from 15 residues. The V and J ends lost 8 bases and 3 bases respectively, with 19 bases between them. CDR1 and CDR2 (germline): ENHRY, SYGVKD. CDR3 in amino acids: CAIFDPPGSDYGYTF. CDR3 bases: TGTGCCATCTTCGACCCCCCAGGTAGTGACTATGGCTACACCTTC.

The chain combines TRBV25-1 with TRBJ1-1, with no clear D. The CDR3 consists of 13 residues. V shed 2 bases and J shed 1 base, with 5 bases lying between them. Looked up from germline, CDR1 is MGHDK and CDR2 is SYGVNS. The CDR3 is CASSERRNTEAFF. The CDR3 DNA follows: TGTGCCAGCAGTGAACGCAGGAACACTGAAGCTTTCTTT. The entire variable domain, with the rest obtained from reference TRBV25-1 and TRBJ1-1, is as follows: EADIYQTPRYLVIGTGKKITLECSQTMGHDKMYWYQQDPGMELHLIHYSYGVNSTEKGDLSSESTVSRIRTEHFPLTLESARPSHTSQYLCASSERRNTEAFFGQGTRLTVV.

This sequence joins TRBV5-6 and TRBJ2-7; a possible D gene is TRBD1 (6 bases). The CDR3 has 13 amino acids. CDR1 and CDR2 from the germline V gene are SGHDT and YYEEEE. Trimming shortened V by 6 bases and J by 3 bases, and 13 bases separated the two germline ends. The DNA for the CDR3 is TGTGCCAGCAAATTGACAGGACACTACGAGCAGTACTTC. Translation: CASKLTGHYEQYF.

DNA of the CDR3: TGCAGTGCCTTACTAGGAGCGCAGTATTTT. Translation gives CSALLGAQYF. This chain connects TRBV20-1 to TRBJ2-3; possible D gene TRBD2, 5 bases. V was clipped by 6 bases and J by 10 bases, with 11 bases between them. CDR3 length equals 10 residues. Germline V gene lookup returns CDR1 DFQATT and CDR2 SNEGSKA (reference sequence).

The rearrangement joins TRBV18 to TRBJ2-7; a weak D match, TRBD1 (5 bases). There are 14 residues in the CDR3. V lost 3 bases and J lost 3, with 12 bases in between. The germline gives CDR1 KGHSH, CDR2 LQKENI. The CDR3 bases are TGTGCCAGCTCACCGGTGGGGCAGGGCTACGAGCAGTACTTC. Protein: CASSPVGQGYEQYF.

This clone shows up as medium-sized by frequency. This chain uses TRBV9 with TRBJ1-3; D might be TRBD1 (5 bases). This CDR3 spans 16 amino acids. The V end lost 4 bases, the J end lost 0 bases, and 14 bases lay between the germline ends. Germline V lookup: CDR1 SGDLS, CDR2 YYNGEE. The CDR3 spells CASSIHPDSSGNTIYF. In DNA form, the CDR3 reads TGTGCCAGCAGCATCCATCCAGACAGCTCTGGAAACACCATATATTTT. The entire variable domain, with the rest obtained from reference TRBV9 and TRBJ1-3, is as follows: DSGVTQTPKHLITATGQRVTLRCSPRSGDLSVYWYQQSLDQGLQFLIQYYNGEERAKGNILERFSAQQFPDLHSELNLSSLELGDSALYFCASSIHPDSSGNTIYFGEGSWLTVV.

V gene TRBV27 combines with J gene TRBJ1-2; tentative D call: TRBD1 (6 bases). CDR3 length equals 17 residues. Germline CDR1 and CDR2: MNHEY and SMNVEV (reference sequence). V was clipped by 8 bases and J by 8 bases, with 30 bases between them. The CDR3 reads CASGFPPQAGDTGGYTF. CDR3 nucleotides: TGTGCCAGCGGATTCCCCCCCCAAGCAGGGGACACGGGGGGCTACACCTTC.

The chain has TRBV6-6 and TRBJ1-2; D not resolved. Looked up from germline, CDR1 is MNHNY and CDR2 is SVGAGI (reference sequence). V was cut by 4 bases and J by 4 bases, with 16 bases left in between. This CDR3 is 15 amino acids long. The CDR3 coding sequence is TGTGCCAGCAGTTGGGGAGAGGAAGGTGGCTATGGCTACACCTTC. Its protein is CASSWGEEGGYGYTF.

The genes are TRBV4-2 and TRBJ2-3; TRBD1 aligns across 10 bases. Germline CDR1 and CDR2: LGHNA and YNFKEQ. Losses at the gene ends were 1 base for V and 2 bases for J; bases not matched to a gene: 6. The CDR3 runs 17 residues. CDR3 sequence: CASSQAPGQGYTDTQYF. CDR3 nucleotides: TGTGCCAGCAGCCAAGCACCGGGACAGGGGTACACAGATACGCAGTATTTT.

The V and J genes are TRBV28 and TRBJ1-4; D is unclear. The length of the CDR3 is 13 residues. The germline V gene encodes CDR1 MDHEN and CDR2 SYDVKM. Trimming took off 4 bases at V and 8 bases at J, with 11 bases between the two ends. CDR3 coding DNA: TGTGCCAGCAGTTCCTCTCCGACAGAAAAACTGTTTTTT. This gives the protein CASSSSPTEKLFF. The variable domain in full, completed from reference TRBV28 and TRBJ1-4, reads DVKVTQSSRYLVKRTGEKVFLECVQDMDHENMFWYRQDPGLGLRLIYFSYDVKMKEKGDIPEGYSVSREKKERFSLILESASTNQTSMYLCASSSSPTEKLFFGSGTQLSVL.

V is TRBV18 and J is TRBJ2-5; D remains unclear. Germline V gene lookup returns CDR1 KGHSH and CDR2 LQKENI. V lost 6 bases to trimming and J lost 7 bases, with 12 bases between them. This CDR3 region has 12 residues. CDR3 coding DNA: TGTGCCAGCTCGATCGAGAGAGCGACCCAGTACTTC. Protein: CASSIERATQYF. The complete variable domain, with remaining parts taken from reference TRBV18 and TRBJ2-5, reads NAGVMQNPRHLVRRRGQEARLRCSPMKGHSHVYWYRQLPEEGLKFMVYLQKENIIDESGMPKERFSAEFPKEGPSILRIQQVVRGDSAAYFCASSIERATQYFGPGTRLLVL.

The chain combines TRBV5-1 with TRBJ1-1; D might be TRBD1 (5 bases). Germline-derived CDR1 and CDR2 are SGHRS and YFSETQ. Trimming cost V 4 bases and J 1 base, with 11 bases left between them. This CDR3 region has 14 residues. CDR3 DNA: TGCGCCAGCAGCCGGTGGGGGGAGAACACTGAAGCTTTCTTT. It is translated as CASSRWGENTEAFF.

The chain has TRBV5-5 and TRBJ1-3, with a possible D match to TRBD1 (5 bases). Germline lookup yields CDR1 SGHKS and CDR2 YYEKEE (reference sequence). V gave up 2 bases and J gave up 0 bases, with 9 bases separating them. The CDR3 extends over 15 amino acids. In nucleotides, the CDR3 is TGTGCCAGCAGCTTCAGTGACAGCTCTGGAAACACCATATATTTT. It specifies CASSFSDSSGNTIYF.

V and J are TRBV5-1 and TRBJ2-7, with 9 positions matching TRBD2. The CDR3 contains 17 residues. Germline assignment: CDR1 SGHRS and CDR2 YFSETQ. V was clipped by 1 base and J by 3 bases; unmatched bases: 11. The CDR3 bases are TGCGCCAGCAGCTTGCTCCCCGGAGCTAGCGGGAACTACGAGCAGTACTTC. Translating gives CASSLLPGASGNYEQYF.

The V call is TRBV7-9, the J call TRBJ2-7; D uncertain. The V and J ends lost 3 bases and 2 bases respectively, with 8 bases between them. Germline values: CDR1 SEHNR, CDR2 FQNEAQ (reference sequence). There are 13 residues in the CDR3. The CDR3 here is CASSFPSAYEQYF. The CDR3 DNA sequence: TGTGCCAGCAGCTTCCCCAGCGCCTACGAGCAGTACTTC.

This rearrangement joins TRBV6-1 to TRBJ2-7; D is possibly TRBD1 (5 bases). Germline lookup yields CDR1 MNHNS and CDR2 SASEGT. The CDR3 spans 17 residues. Trimming took 2 bases from V and 5 from J, leaving 22 bases between them. CDR3 protein: CASSERLAGRLKDEQYF. In nucleotides, the CDR3 is TGTGCCAGCAGTGAACGTTTGGCAGGGCGCCTTAAGGACGAGCAGTACTTC.

The rearrangement links TRBV5-1 to TRBJ2-7; D possibly corresponds to TRBD2 (5 bases). The germline gives CDR1 SGHRS, CDR2 YFSETQ. The CDR3 extends over 13 amino acids. V was trimmed by 2 bases and J by 2 bases, leaving 8 bases between them. The CDR3 coding sequence is TGCGCCAGCAGCTTTGAGGGAGCCTACGAGCAGTACTTC. It specifies CASSFEGAYEQYF.

The CDR3 protein is CASSDLGTGPGDYEQYF. CDR3 bases: TGTGCCAGCAGTGATCTTGGGACAGGACCTGGAGACTACGAGCAGTACTTC. The chain is built from TRBV6-9 and TRBJ2-7, with 8 positions matching TRBD1. This CDR3 spans 17 amino acids. After removal of 5 bases from V and 3 bases from J, the junction contained 15 bases not matched to a gene. Germline CDR1 is MNHGY and CDR2 is SVAAGI.

The V gene is TRBV6-1, the J gene TRBJ1-5, with D unclear. Germline assignment: CDR1 MNHNS and CDR2 SASEGT. With 2 bases removed from V and 5 bases from J, the gap between germline ends came to 10 bases. The CDR3 loop spans 14 amino acids. The CDR3: CASSELGKDQPQHF. The DNA of the CDR3 is TGTGCCAGCAGTGAACTCGGGAAAGATCAGCCCCAGCATTTT.

The V call is TRBV4-3, the J call TRBJ1-4; D not certain. The germline V and J ends were trimmed by 0 bases and 2 bases, with 7 bases remaining between them. The CDR3 contains 15 residues. Germline-derived CDR1 and CDR2 are LGHNA and YSLEER. The CDR3 region is CASSQDTATNEKLFF. CDR3 nucleotides: TGCGCCAGCAGCCAAGATACCGCGACTAATGAAAAACTGTTTTTT.

The chain employs TRBV25-1 and TRBJ2-2; tentative D call: TRBD1 (7 bases). The V and J ends lost 3 bases and 3 bases respectively, with 8 bases between them. This CDR3 region has 14 residues. CDR1 is MGHDK and CDR2 is SYGVNS in the germline V gene. CDR3 DNA: TGTGCCAGCAGTGACAGGGGGGACACCGGGGAGCTGTTTTTT. Translation gives CASSDRGDTGELFF.

This chain links TRBV10-3 with TRBJ2-7; possible D gene TRBD1, 5 bases. Trimming removed 3 bases from V and 3 bases from J, with 6 bases in between. CDR3 length: 12 residues. The V gene's germline CDR1 is ENHRY and CDR2 SYGVKD. CDR3 bases: TGTGCCATCAGTGACAGGGACTACGAGCAGTACTTC. Translated: CAISDRDYEQYF.

The chain couples TRBV5-1 to TRBJ2-1; TRBD2 might be the D (6 bases). Germline V gene sequence: CDR1 SGHRS, CDR2 YFSETQ. Deletions cut 1 base from V and 3 bases from J, with 14 bases between. The CDR3 runs to 16 residues. The CDR3 sequence is CASSLTGGASYNEQFF. The CDR3, as DNA: TGCGCCAGCAGCTTGACTGGCGGGGCCAGCTACAATGAGCAGTTCTTC.

This chain links TRBV30 with TRBJ1-1, with 7 bases identical to TRBD1. CDR1 is GTSNPN and CDR2 is SVGIG in the germline V gene (reference sequence). The CDR3 sequence is 13 residues long. Losses at the gene ends were 2 bases for V and 10 bases for J; bases not matched to a gene: 10. CDR3 DNA sequence: TGTGCCTGGAGTCCGCCGGACAGGTTGGTAGCTTTCTTT. Amino acids: CAWSPPDRLVAFF.

The J gene is TRBJ2-7, the V gene TRBV28; D possibly corresponds to TRBD2 (5 bases). Germline V CDR1 and CDR2: MDHEN, SYDVKM. This CDR3 region has 13 residues. Between the trimmed V and J ends, which lost 5 bases and 12 bases, there was a span of 20 bases. Written as DNA, the CDR3 is TGTGCCAGCAGTCAATCGGACGGCTACGAGGGGTACTTC. This gives the protein CASSQSDGYEGYF.

The rearrangement joins TRBV7-9 to TRBJ1-6; D is unresolved. CDR1 and CDR2 (germline): SEHNR, FQNEAQ (reference sequence). The CDR3 contains 14 residues. Trimming removed 7 bases at V and 7 bases at J, with 14 bases between. The CDR3 is CASKKSTQNSPLHF. Written as DNA, the CDR3 is TGTGCCAGCAAAAAGTCAACACAGAATTCACCCCTCCACTTT.

V and J are TRBV4-1 and TRBJ1-1; D is uncertain. V was cut by 4 bases and J by 2 bases, with 2 bases left in between. In germline, CDR1 is MGHRA, CDR2 YSYEKL. This CDR3 spans 11 amino acids. Written as DNA, the CDR3 is TGCGCCAGCAGCCTAAACACTGAAGCTTTCTTT. Translation gives CASSLNTEAFF.

This sequence joins TRBV5-6 and TRBJ2-3, with D tentatively TRBD2 (5 bases). Trimming removed 3 bases from V and 2 bases from J, with 10 bases in between. The CDR3 has 14 residues. The V gene's germline CDR1 is SGHDT and CDR2 YYEEEE. CDR3 sequence: CASSWTVFTDTQYF. CDR3 sequence (DNA): TGTGCCAGCAGCTGGACTGTTTTCACAGATACGCAGTATTTT.

V usage is TRBV7-3 and J usage is TRBJ2-6, with D hard to call. The CDR3 spans 15 residues. Germline CDR1 SGHTA, CDR2 FQGTGA. V was shortened by 2 bases and J by 4 bases, with 9 bases between the two germline ends. The CDR3 DNA sequence: TGTGCCAGCAGCTTAGGAAACTACGGGGCCAACGTCCTGACTTTC. Protein sequence: CASSLGNYGANVLTF. Looking up the rest from reference TRBV7-3 and TRBJ2-6 gives the full variable domain: GAGVSQTPSNKVTEKGKYVELRCDPISGHTALYWYRQSLGQGPEFLIYFQGTGAADDSGLPNDRFFAVRPEGSVSTLKIQRTERGDSAVYLCASSLGNYGANVLTFGAGSRLTVL.

The J gene is TRBJ1-2, the V gene TRBV5-1; possibly TRBD1 for D (5 bases). The germline CDR1 and CDR2 sequences are SGHRS and YFSETQ. This CDR3 has 17 amino acids. V shed 0 bases and J shed 1 base, with 16 bases lying between them. CDR3 protein: CASSLARAAQVNYGYTF. Here the CDR3 DNA reads TGCGCCAGCAGCTTGGCTCGAGCAGCACAGGTTAACTATGGCTACACCTTC.

The chain has TRBV25-1 and TRBJ2-7, with TRBD1 identical over 10 bases. Germline V lookup: CDR1 MGHDK, CDR2 SYGVNS. V was clipped by 6 bases and J by 4 bases; unmatched bases: 6. This CDR3 has 14 amino acids. This CDR3 is CASRGTGVRYEQYF. The DNA for the CDR3 is TGTGCCAGCAGGGGGACAGGGGTCAGGTACGAGCAGTACTTC.

This chain uses TRBV27 with TRBJ2-7; 8 bases fit TRBD1. This CDR3 has 12 residues. V was clipped by 9 bases and J by 5 bases; unmatched bases: 6. Per the germline V gene, CDR1 is MNHEY and CDR2 is SMNVEV (reference sequence). The CDR3 loop reads CASPDRDDEQYF. Here the CDR3 DNA reads TGTGCCAGTCCGGACAGGGACGACGAGCAGTACTTC.